The 3 T cell receptor beta chains below come from one sample, sequenced in a study of a mutant IDH1 vaccine in newly diagnosed glioma. Sequencing used immunoSEQ multiplex PCR; TCRdb keeps in-frame clones, though not all of them. This table holds about 40,000 clones, 84% found once. These receptors lack a known antigen. Regarding time point: week 11, during vaccination. All doses held 300 ug of mutant IDH1 20-mer peptide, with topical imiquimod. Sequencing was performed on PBMCs, taken from a glioma patient whose treatment included an IDH1 peptide vaccine. These receptors originate from a man in his forties with glioma.

The V and J genes are TRBV6-5 and TRBJ1-5; possible D gene TRBD1, 5 bases. The V and J ends lost 2 bases and 5 bases respectively, with 10 bases between them. This CDR3 has 14 residues. Germline-derived CDR1 and CDR2 are MNHEY and SVGAGI. The CDR3 sequence is CASSYRMGDQPQHF. The DNA for the CDR3 is TGTGCCAGCAGTTACCGAATGGGGGATCAGCCCCAGCATTTT.

This chain joins TRBV7-2 and TRBJ1-1; the D is unclear. This CDR3 region has 10 residues. V lost 5 bases and J lost 7, with 5 bases in between. CDR1 and CDR2 (germline): SGHTA, FQGNSA. The CDR3 coding sequence is TGTGCCAGCAGCCGTATTGAAGCTTTCTTT. It specifies CASSRIEAFF.

The chain couples TRBV7-2 to TRBJ2-1; 7 bases match TRBD1. There are 15 residues in the CDR3. V shed 2 bases, J shed 4 bases, and the junction held 5 bases outside the gene matches. CDR1 and CDR2 (germline): SGHTA, FQGNSA. The CDR3 spells CASSLRTGAYNEQFF. CDR3 nucleotide sequence: TGTGCCAGCAGCTTACGAACAGGGGCTTACAATGAGCAGTTCTTC.